One sample yielded the 8 T cell receptor beta chains listed below, sequenced in a study of shared clonotypes between healthy human individuals. The data were produced by immunoSEQ multiplex PCR, yet TCRdb's version contains in-frame clones alone and is incomplete. This table has approximately 1.5 million clones, 97% to 99% appearing once. Material for sequencing was naive CD4+ T cells sorted from blood. As for subset: CD45RA+ positively selected. The receptors derive from a man aged 25 to 40 in good health.

The V gene is TRBV19, the J gene TRBJ2-3; 8 nucleotides line up with TRBD2. This CDR3 is built from 16 residues. In germline, CDR1 is LNHDA, CDR2 SQIVND (reference sequence). V was pared by 3 bases and J by 4 bases, with 9 bases of the junction left unmatched. CDR3 coding DNA: TGTGCCAGTAGTATCCCCCAAGGACTAGCCCCAGATACGCAGTATTTT. Residues: CASSIPQGLAPDTQYF.

The chain is built from TRBV11-2 and TRBJ2-5; 14 nucleotides match TRBD2. The germline CDR1 and CDR2 sequences are SGHAT and FQNNGV. The CDR3 has 17 amino acids. V lost 1 base and J lost 5; bases outside the gene matches: 6. The CDR3 DNA reads as TGTGCCAGCAGCTTAGGGGGACTAGCGGGAGAACAGGAGACCCAGTACTTC. It specifies CASSLGGLAGEQETQYF.

The chain is built from TRBV5-8 and TRBJ1-4; TRBD1 aligns across 11 bases. The V and J ends lost 2 bases and 8 bases, in that order; junction bases with no gene match: 8. Germline CDR1 and CDR2: SGHTS and YDEGEE. The CDR3 has 16 amino acids. CDR3 residues: CASSLGTGGDGEKLFF. As DNA, the CDR3 is TGTGCCAGCAGCTTAGGGACAGGGGGAGACGGCGAAAAACTGTTTTTT.

The genes are TRBV7-2 and TRBJ2-1, with D unresolved. The CDR3 is 14 residues long. Trimming removed 2 bases at V and 1 base at J, with 6 bases between. CDR1 is SGHTA, CDR2 FQGNSA, per germline. The CDR3 DNA is TGTGCCAGCAGCTTACTGCGTTCCTACAATGAGCAGTTCTTC. Translating it yields CASSLLRSYNEQFF.

The chain employs TRBV28 and TRBJ2-7, with D perhaps assigned TRBD1 or TRBD2 (5 bases each). V lost 6 bases to trimming and J lost 0 bases, with 15 bases between them. The CDR3 spans 15 residues. Per the germline V gene, CDR1 is MDHEN and CDR2 is SYDVKM. CDR3 nucleotide sequence: TGTGCCAGCAGAGGGACCCCCCCCAGCTCCTACGAGCAGTACTTC. This gives the protein CASRGTPPSSYEQYF.

In regard to this clone: This CDR3 is also generated by other DNA sequences in the sample. The CDR3 DNA reads TGTGCCAGCAGCTTAAGGGCGACAGATACGCAGTATTTT. Its translation is CASSLRATDTQYF. The chain recombines TRBV11-3 with TRBJ2-3; D remains unclear. Germline CDR1 and CDR2: SGHNT and YENEEA. Trimming removed 2 bases at V and 3 bases at J, with 6 bases between. The length of the CDR3 is 13 residues.

This clone is a singleton in its sample. The V and J genes are TRBV30 and TRBJ2-7, with TRBD1 matching over 9 bases. Germline CDR1 GTSNPN, CDR2 SVGIG (reference sequence). V lost 0 bases and J lost 4; bases outside the gene matches: 7. The CDR3 loop spans 15 amino acids. CDR3 coding DNA: TGTGCCTGGAGTGTACCGGGACAGGGAAAGTACGAGCAGTACTTC. Protein sequence: CAWSVPGQGKYEQYF.

The J gene is TRBJ2-7, the V gene TRBV18; D gene unclear. The CDR3 extends over 15 amino acids. V lost 3 bases, J lost 0 bases, and 12 bases lay in between. Germline lookup yields CDR1 KGHSH and CDR2 LQKENI. CDR3 sequence (DNA): TGTGCCAGCTCACCCCCCGCGGTCCTCTCCTACGAGCAGTACTTC. Translating it yields CASSPPAVLSYEQYF.